This TCR beta chain stems from a study of T cell repertoires and HLA-DP antigens. Study overall: Sorted CD137+CD4+ samples averaged roughly 210 ng DNA; pre-culture CD4+ samples, approximately 1,200 ng.

Germline V gene sequence: CDR1 WSHSY, CDR2 SAAADI. Trimming took 4 bases from V and 6 from J, leaving 9 bases between them. The CDR3 loop spans 13 amino acids. The study's findings and limits: The CD4+ repertoire was not split into naive and memory.

With respect to this clone: Its specificity is not known.

Each pre-culture CD4+ sample aimed for hundreds of thousands of T cell genomes at deep resolution. Repertoires were generated with immunoSEQ multiplex PCR, while TCRdb's copy carries only in-frame clones and drops some. The sample shows roughly 120,000 clones, around 92% of them seen only once. This TCR was recovered from a woman between 18 and 30 years old in good health and CMV-seronegative. Sample: CD4+ T cells from PBMCs. The chain carries TRBV10-2 and TRBJ2-2, with unresolved D. The CDR3, as DNA: TGCGCCAGCAGTGTACGGGCCCCCGGGGAGCTGTTTTTT. Encoded protein: CASSVRAPGELFF.